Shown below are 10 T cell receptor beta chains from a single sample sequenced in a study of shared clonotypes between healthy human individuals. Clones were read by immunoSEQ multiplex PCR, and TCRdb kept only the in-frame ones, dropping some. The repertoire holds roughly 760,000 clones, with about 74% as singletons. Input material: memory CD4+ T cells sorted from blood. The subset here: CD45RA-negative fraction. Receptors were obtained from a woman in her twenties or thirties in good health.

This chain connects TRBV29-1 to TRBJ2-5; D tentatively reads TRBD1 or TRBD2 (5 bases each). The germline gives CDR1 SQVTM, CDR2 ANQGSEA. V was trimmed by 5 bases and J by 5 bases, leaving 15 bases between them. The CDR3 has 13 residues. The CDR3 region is CSVPKGTVETQYF. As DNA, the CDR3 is TGCAGCGTTCCGAAAGGGACGGTGGAGACCCAGTACTTC.

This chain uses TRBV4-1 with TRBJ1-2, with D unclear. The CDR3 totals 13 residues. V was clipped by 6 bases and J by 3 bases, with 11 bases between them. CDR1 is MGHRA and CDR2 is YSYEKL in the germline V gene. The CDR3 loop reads CASRQTGDYGYTF. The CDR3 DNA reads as TGCGCCAGCAGGCAAACGGGAGACTATGGCTACACCTTC.

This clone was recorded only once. CDR3 coding DNA: TGCACCAGCAGCCAAGGGACAGGGTTTAGCTACGAGCAGTACTTC. The encoded protein is CTSSQGTGFSYEQYF. V gene TRBV1 combines with J gene TRBJ2-5; the table's D call TRBD1 went unverified against the DNA. TRBJ2-7 explains the end of the DNA better; the J call may be wrong. TRBV1 is a pseudogene locus. This CDR3 has 15 residues.

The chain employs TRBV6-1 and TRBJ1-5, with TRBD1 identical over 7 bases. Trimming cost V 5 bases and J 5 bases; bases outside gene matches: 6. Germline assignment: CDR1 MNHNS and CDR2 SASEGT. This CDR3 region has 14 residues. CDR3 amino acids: CASSREGGDQPQHF. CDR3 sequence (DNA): TGTGCCAGCAGTCGGGAAGGGGGCGATCAGCCCCAGCATTTT.

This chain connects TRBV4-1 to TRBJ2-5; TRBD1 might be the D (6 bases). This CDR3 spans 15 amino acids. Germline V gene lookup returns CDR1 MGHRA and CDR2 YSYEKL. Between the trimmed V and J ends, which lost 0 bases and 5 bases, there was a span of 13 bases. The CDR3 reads CASSQDLPGAETQYF. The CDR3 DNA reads TGCGCCAGCAGCCAAGATCTCCCAGGGGCCGAGACCCAGTACTTC.

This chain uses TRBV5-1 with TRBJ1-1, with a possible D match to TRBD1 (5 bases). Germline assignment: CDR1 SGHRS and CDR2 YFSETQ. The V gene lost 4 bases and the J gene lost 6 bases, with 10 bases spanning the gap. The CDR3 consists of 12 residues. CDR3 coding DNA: TGCGCCAGCAGCAGCCGGGGCGCTGAAGCTTTCTTT. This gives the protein CASSSRGAEAFF.

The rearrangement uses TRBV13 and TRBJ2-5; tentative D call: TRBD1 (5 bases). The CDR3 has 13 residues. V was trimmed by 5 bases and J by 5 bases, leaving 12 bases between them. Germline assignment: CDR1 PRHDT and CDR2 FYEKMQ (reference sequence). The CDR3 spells CASSVRVQETQYF. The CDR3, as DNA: TGTGCCAGCAGCGTCAGGGTGCAGGAGACCCAGTACTTC.

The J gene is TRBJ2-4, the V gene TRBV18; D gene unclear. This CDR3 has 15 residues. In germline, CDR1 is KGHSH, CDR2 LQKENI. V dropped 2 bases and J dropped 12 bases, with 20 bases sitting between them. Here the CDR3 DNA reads TGTGCCAGCTCACCAGGGCAGGACGAATTCGGTAGTCAGTACTTC. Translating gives CASSPGQDEFGSQYF.

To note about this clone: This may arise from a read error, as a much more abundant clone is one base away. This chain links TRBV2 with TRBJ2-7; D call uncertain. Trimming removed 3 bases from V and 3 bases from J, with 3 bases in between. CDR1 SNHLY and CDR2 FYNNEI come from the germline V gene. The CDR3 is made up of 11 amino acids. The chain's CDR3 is CASSENYEQYF. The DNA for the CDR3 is TGTGCCAGCAGTGAGAACTACGAGCAGTACTTC.

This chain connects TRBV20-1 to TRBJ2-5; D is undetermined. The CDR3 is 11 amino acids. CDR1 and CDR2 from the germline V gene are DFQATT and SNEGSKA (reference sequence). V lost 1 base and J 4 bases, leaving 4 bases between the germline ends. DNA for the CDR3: TGCAGTGCTAGAGGAACAGAGACCCAGTACTTC. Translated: CSARGTETQYF.